Described below is a single T cell receptor (beta chain) sequence and its context. As yet, its antigen is unknown. This CDR3 region has 13 residues. Trimming took off 3 bases at V and 12 bases at J, with 17 bases between the two ends. Germline CDR1 and CDR2: MNHNS and SASEGT. This sample was included in a study of T cells in localized non-small cell lung cancer. General study findings and limits: Of the top 100 tumor clones, median around 62 were in adjacent lung, approximately 28 among its top 100. Higher blood T cell density tracked longer overall survival.

Assay: immunoSEQ multiplex PCR; the TCRdb copy retains only in-frame clones and omits some. The table has 13,000 or so clones, 85% to 90% seen once. The clonotype originates from a male donor at least 60 years old with stage III lung adenocarcinoma. The material was peripheral blood, obtained before any cancer treatment. The rearrangement links TRBV6-1 to TRBJ1-1; perhaps TRBD1 as D (6 bases). The CDR3 sequence: CASSDPGDRKSFF. The CDR3 region has the DNA TGTGCCAGCAGTGACCCAGGGGATCGAAAGTCTTTCTTT.